Presented here are 18 T cell receptor beta chains from one specimen sequenced in a study of T cells in Graves' hyperthyroidism and ophthalmopathy. What was amplified from RNA transcripts were TCR beta CDR3 regions. HTBI primers drove first-round RT-PCR of the TCR CDR3. TCRdb ran MiXCR on the multiplex PCR reads and lists one entry per CDR3 protein. The sample comprises around 500,000 distinct CDR3 sequences, 13% to 15% of which are singletons, and roughly 13% rests with the top ten. What was sequenced was blood. The source of these receptors is a woman in her thirties or forties with Graves' hyperthyroidism.

This clonotype has ten or more counts. The rearrangement joins TRBV28 to TRBJ2-4, with TRBD2 matching 7 bases. The CDR3 contains 14 residues. Unmatched junction bases numbered 6, after V lost 3 bases and J lost 7 bases. Germline V gene data show CDR1 as MDHEN and CDR2 as SYDVKM. CDR3 sequence reads: CASSLGGSQNIQYF. The CDR3 DNA is TGTGCCAGCAGTTTGGGGGGGAGTCAGAACATTCAGTACTTC.

This chain joins TRBV5-1 and TRBJ2-3; 7 bases agree with TRBD2. The CDR3 runs 16 residues. Looked up from germline, CDR1 is SGHRS and CDR2 is YFSETQ. V trimming: 0 bases; J trimming: 4 bases; junction bases outside the gene matches: 8. CDR3 sequence: CASSLAVREPPDTQYF. The CDR3 DNA is TGCGCCAGCAGCTTGGCCGTGCGGGAGCCCCCAGATACGCAGTATTTT. The full variable domain, rest sourced from reference TRBV5-1 and TRBJ2-3, is KAGVTQTPRYLIKTRGQQVTLSCSPISGHRSVSWYQQTPGQGLQFLFEYFSETQRNKGNFPGRFSGRQFSNSRSEMNVSTLELGDSALYLCASSLAVREPPDTQYFGPGTRLTVL.

The count of this clonotype is one. This CDR3 fails to terminate in the conserved phenylalanine or tryptophan, so it likely reflects a read error. The rearrangement links TRBV12-3 or TRBV12-4 to TRBJ2-1; 8 nucleotides agree with TRBD2. V lost 7 bases to trimming and J lost 3 bases; unmatched junction nucleotides: 5. The CDR3 totals 14 residues. CDR3 region: CASIGGRFYNEQFS. The CDR3 nucleotides are TGTGCCAGCATCGGCGGGAGGTTCTACAATGAGCAGTTCTCC.

This clonotype was counted many times. This chain joins TRBV7-3 and TRBJ2-1; D could derive from TRBD1 or TRBD2 (5 bases each). V shed 4 bases and J shed 0 bases, with 10 bases lying between them. In germline, CDR1 is SGHTA, CDR2 FQGTGA. The CDR3 contains 15 residues. CDR3 in DNA: TGTGCCAGCAGCTCGGGACCGAGCTCCTACAATGAGCAGTTCTTC. This encodes CASSSGPSSYNEQFF. The full variable domain, its missing parts supplied by reference TRBV7-3 and TRBJ2-1, is GAGVSQTPSNKVTEKGKYVELRCDPISGHTALYWYRQSLGQGPEFLIYFQGTGAADDSGLPNDRFFAVRPEGSVSTLKIQRTERGDSAVYLCASSSGPSSYNEQFFGPGTRLTVL.

The rearrangement links TRBV5-1 to TRBJ2-5, with D perhaps being TRBD1 or TRBD2 (7 bases each). Germline V gives CDR1 SGHRS, CDR2 YFSETQ. This CDR3 region has 17 residues. The V gene lost 0 bases and the J gene lost 1 base, with 16 bases spanning the gap. CDR3 residues: CASSLGWAGGVQETQYF. In DNA form, the CDR3 reads TGCGCCAGCAGCTTGGGCTGGGCAGGGGGGGTCCAAGAGACCCAGTACTTC.

The rearrangement uses TRBV9 and TRBJ2-7; D is perhaps TRBD1 (5 bases). This CDR3 region has 15 residues. Germline V gene sequence: CDR1 SGDLS, CDR2 YYNGEE. Trimming took off 0 bases at V and 5 bases at J, with 15 bases between the two ends. The CDR3 sequence: CASSVGGQVLDEQYF. CDR3 nucleotides: TGTGCCAGCAGCGTAGGAGGACAAGTACTCGACGAGCAGTACTTC.

The chain is built from TRBV13 and TRBJ2-5, with TRBD2 identical over 7 bases. V lost 2 bases, J lost 5 bases, and 2 bases stayed unmatched. The CDR3 is 13 amino acids. The germline V gene encodes CDR1 PRHDT and CDR2 FYEKMQ (reference sequence). CDR3 loop: CASSLSGIETQYF. The CDR3 nucleotides are TGTGCCAGCAGCTTAAGCGGGATTGAGACCCAGTACTTC. Together with reference TRBV13 and TRBJ2-5, the CDR3 gives the full variable domain: AAGVIQSPRHLIKEKRETATLKCYPIPRHDTVYWYQQGPGQDPQFLISFYEKMQSDKGSIPDRFSAQQFSDYHSELNMSSLELGDSALYFCASSLSGIETQYFGPGTRLLVL.

This clonotype was detected ten times or more. This chain joins TRBV11-3 and TRBJ2-1; TRBD2 matches at 15 bases. Germline V gene lookup returns CDR1 SGHNT and CDR2 YENEEA. J gave up 10 bases and V 0 bases, and 1 base lay outside the gene matches. The CDR3 is 15 amino acids. The CDR3 region has the DNA TGTGCCAGCAGCTTAGAAGGGACTAGCGGGAGGGAGCAGTTCTTC. Amino acid sequence: CASSLEGTSGREQFF.

As for this clonotype: One junction end disagrees with the germline gene, perhaps due to a read error. J is TRBJ2-2 and V is TRBV12-3 or TRBV12-4, with 8 bases matching TRBD2. The CDR3 is made up of 14 amino acids. The CDR3 reads CASSDSGKAGEPFF. The CDR3 region has the DNA TGTGCCAGCAGTGATAGCGGGAAAGCCGGGGAGCCGTTTTTT.

The rearrangement links TRBV5-1 to TRBJ2-3, with 8 positions matching TRBD2. The CDR3 totals 17 residues. Germline values: CDR1 SGHRS, CDR2 YFSETQ. V lost 5 bases, J lost 0 bases, and 11 bases stayed unmatched. The CDR3 loop is CASRPGAGAASTDTQYF. For the CDR3, the DNA is TGCGCCAGCAGACCGGGAGCGGGGGCGGCTAGCACAGATACGCAGTATTTT.

This clonotype was picked up a small number of times. This chain connects TRBV6-2 or TRBV6-3 to TRBJ2-1; 8 positions agree with TRBD1. The CDR3 totals 15 residues. Per germline, CDR1 MNHEY and CDR2 SVGEGT. The V and J ends lost 5 bases and 4 bases, in that order; junction bases with no gene match: 7. In nucleotides, the CDR3 is TGTGCCAGCAGTGACACAGGGGGAGGATACAATGAGCAGTTCTTC. It encodes CASSDTGGGYNEQFF.

This chain links TRBV9 with TRBJ1-1; D gene unclear. Germline V gives CDR1 SGDLS, CDR2 YYNGEE. V lost 0 bases and J 1 base, leaving 7 bases between the germline ends. This CDR3 is 14 amino acids long. CDR3 amino acids: CASSVGWGNTEAFF. CDR3 coding DNA: TGTGCCAGCAGCGTAGGCTGGGGGAACACTGAAGCTTTCTTT. The full variable domain, in which reference TRBV9 and TRBJ1-1 provide the parts outside the CDR3, is DSGVTQTPKHLITATGQRVTLRCSPRSGDLSVYWYQQSLDQGLQFLIQYYNGEERAKGNILERFSAQQFPDLHSELNLSSLELGDSALYFCASSVGWGNTEAFFGQGTRLTVV.

This clonotype was counted between two and nine times. The chain is built from TRBV27 and TRBJ2-2; 8 bases are a match to TRBD2. Germline V gene data show CDR1 as MNHEY and CDR2 as SMNVEV (reference sequence). The trim removed 7 bases at V and 5 bases at J, leaving 3 bases unmatched. The CDR3 sequence is 13 residues long. The CDR3 loop reads CASTGRGTGELFF. CDR3 DNA: TGTGCCAGCACCGGGAGGGGTACCGGGGAGCTGTTTTTT.

This clonotype was seen ten or more times. The rearrangement joins TRBV3-1 to TRBJ2-7; 8 bases are a match to TRBD2. The CDR3 contains 15 residues. Looked up from germline, CDR1 is LGHDT and CDR2 is YNNKEL (reference sequence). V lost 1 base to trimming and J lost 5 bases; unmatched junction nucleotides: 7. The DNA for the CDR3 is TGTGCCAGCAGCCAAGGGGTTAGCGGGACCCACGAGCAGTACTTC. It codes for CASSQGVSGTHEQYF.

The genes are TRBV6-1 and TRBJ2-1; 15 bases map to TRBD2. J was trimmed by 13 bases and V by 8 bases; bases with no gene match: 9. The CDR3 has 14 amino acids. Germline V CDR1 and CDR2: MNHNS, SASEGT. The CDR3 DNA reads TGTGCCAGCCGGAGGACTAGCGGGAGGGCCCTTCAGTTCTTC. It yields the protein CASRRTSGRALQFF.

This chain connects TRBV20-1 to TRBJ2-6; the D gene is possibly TRBD1 (6 bases). Germline CDR1 is DFQATT and CDR2 is SNEGSKA (reference sequence). The V end lost 5 bases, the J end lost 0 bases, and 14 bases lay between the germline ends. The CDR3 has 16 residues. CDR3 loop: CSAPQTGRSGANVLTF. The CDR3 coding sequence is TGCAGTGCTCCGCAGACAGGACGCTCTGGGGCCAACGTCCTGACTTTC.

This chain links TRBV6-5 with TRBJ1-1; D remains unclear. This CDR3 is 17 amino acids long. Trimming pared 0 bases from V and 4 bases from J, leaving 18 bases between. CDR1 and CDR2 (germline): MNHEY, SVGAGI. In DNA form, the CDR3 reads TGTGCCAGCAGTTACTCGTATACAGAAGGCCACAGCACTGAAGCTTTCTTT. Its translation is CASSYSYTEGHSTEAFF.

This clonotype was counted many times. The chain joins TRBV5-1 to TRBJ2-7; D gene ambiguous. CDR3 length equals 14 residues. Trimming took off 0 bases at V and 4 bases at J, with 11 bases between the two ends. Germline lookup yields CDR1 SGHRS and CDR2 YFSETQ. CDR3 sequence (DNA): TGCGCCAGCAGCTTGGATGGTCGTCGTTACGAGCAGTACTTC. Amino acid sequence: CASSLDGRRYEQYF.